This T cell receptor beta chain was observed in a study of OX40 agonist ivuxolimab in advanced cancers. In the study overall: Dose-escalation cases comprised hepatocellular carcinoma, melanoma, renal cell or head and neck cancer.

CDR1 and CDR2 from the germline V gene are SGHNT and YYREEE (reference sequence). The CDR3 loop spans 11 amino acids. The V end was cut by 1 base, the J end by 8 bases, with 6 bases between. As regards this clone: Its antigen is undetermined.

Profiled with immunoSEQ multiplex PCR; TCRdb holds only in-frame clones, not every one. This sample has about 110,000 clones, with 91% found just once. Study-level results: Some of the lowest clonal expansion was seen in partial responders at 0.1-3.0 mg/kg. Both CD4+ and CD8+ T cell populations in blood had undergone clonal expansion by week 6 at 0.1 to 3.0 mg/kg.

This rearrangement joins TRBV5-4 to TRBJ1-2, with D unresolved. Specimen: CD4+ or CD8+ T cells sorted from blood, collected in a trial of the OX40 agonist ivuxolimab. This clonotype originated in an adult with an advanced solid tumor such as melanoma, head and neck, liver or kidney cancer. The CDR3 spells CASSLYDGYTF. DNA for the CDR3: TGTGCCAGCAGCTTGTATGACGGCTACACCTTC.